This TCR beta chain was obtained from a study of T cells in Graves' hyperthyroidism and ophthalmopathy. General study results and limits: Ophthalmopathy, as predicted by the model, came a median around 6.7 months after the prediction.

What was amplified from RNA transcripts were TCR beta CDR3 regions. The primer set for the first-round RT-PCR of the TCR CDR3 was HTBI. TCRdb fed the multiplex PCR reads into MiXCR, producing one record per CDR3 protein. The sample includes around 390,000 distinct CDR3 sequences, about 14% seen only once; the top ten take 15% to 20%. J gave up 5 bases and V 3 bases, and 7 bases lay outside the gene matches. This CDR3 is built from 15 residues. CDR1 and CDR2 from the germline V gene are SGHRS and YFSETQ. Ophthalmopathy in the patients scored at least 3 on Clinical Activity Score and at least 4 on NOSPECS grade, lasting under 3 months. Lactation, pregnancy, other autoimmune disease or uncontrolled infection excluded patients. Fresh 10 ml peripheral blood yielded PBMCs. This clonotype was counted between two and nine times. The target antigen is unknown.

Sequencing was done on a sample of blood. The receptor was isolated from a woman aged 25-40 years with Graves' ophthalmopathy. The chain uses TRBV5-1 and TRBJ2-4; 8 positions agree with TRBD1. The chain's CDR3 is CASSSGQAGQNIQYF. The CDR3 DNA reads as TGCGCCAGCAGCTCGGGACAGGCGGGGCAAAACATTCAGTACTTC.